This is a list of T cell receptor beta chains from one sample in a study of shared clonotypes between healthy human individuals. Clones were read by immunoSEQ multiplex PCR, and TCRdb kept only the in-frame ones, dropping some. Of fewer than 1 million clones detected, 90% to 97% appear once; the ten largest clones hold around 0.21%. Sequenced input: naive CD8+ T cells sorted from blood. The receptors were sampled from a man aged 30 to 45 in good health. The CDR3 runs from the conserved cysteine through the conserved F or W. D genes are given only for firm matches. Clone size, where shown, is once, few, many, or a class for clones that have expanded.

clone size: .
CDR3 length: 11
V gene: TRBV14
D gene: .
J gene: TRBJ2-7
CDR3 DNA: TGTGCCAGCAGCTCGGACTACGAGCAGTACTTC
CDR3 protein: CASSSDYEQYF

clone size: .
CDR3 length: 16
V gene: TRBV14
D gene: TRBD2
J gene: TRBJ2-3
CDR3 DNA: TGTGCCAGCAGCAAAGAAGGACTAGCGAGGACAGATACGCAGTATTTT
CDR3 protein: CASSKEGLARTDTQYF

clone size: .
CDR3 length: 14
V gene: TRBV12-5
D gene: TRBD1
J gene: TRBJ1-2
CDR3 DNA: TGTGCTAGTGGGGGGACAGGCTCTAACTATGGCTACACCTTC
CDR3 protein: CASGGTGSNYGYTF

clone size: .
CDR3 length: 15
V gene: TRBV9
D gene: TRBD2
J gene: TRBJ2-3
CDR3 DNA: TGTGCCAGCAGCGTCGGACTAGCGGGCACAGATACGCAGTATTTT
CDR3 protein: CASSVGLAGTDTQYF

clone size: .
CDR3 length: 16
V gene: TRBV5-6
D gene: .
J gene: TRBJ2-3
CDR3 DNA: TGTGCCAGCAGCGCCGGAACCGCCGGGCCCACAGATACGCAGTATTTT
CDR3 protein: CASSAGTAGPTDTQYF

clone size: .
CDR3 length: 16
V gene: TRBV27
D gene: .
J gene: TRBJ1-2
CDR3 DNA: TGTGCCAGCAGTTTATCGCCTCTCTCGGGCCACTATGGCTACACCTTC
CDR3 protein: CASSLSPLSGHYGYTF

clone size: .
CDR3 length: 14
V gene: TRBV19
D gene: .
J gene: TRBJ1-2
CDR3 DNA: TGTGCCAGTAGATGGGCCGCGTCCGACTATGGCTACACCTTC
CDR3 protein: CASRWAASDYGYTF

clone size: .
CDR3 length: 13
V gene: TRBV7-9
D gene: .
J gene: TRBJ2-3
CDR3 DNA: TGTGCCAGCATGGGAGCCAGCACAGATACGCAGTATTTT
CDR3 protein: CASMGASTDTQYF

clone size: .
CDR3 length: 13
V gene: TRBV7-6
D gene: .
J gene: TRBJ2-2
CDR3 DNA: TGTGCCAGCAGCTTGGGTGGGACCGGGGAGCTGTTTTTT
CDR3 protein: CASSLGGTGELFF

clone size: .
CDR3 length: 11
V gene: TRBV5-8
D gene: .
J gene: TRBJ2-5
CDR3 DNA: TGTGCCAGCAGTTTTAGAGAGACCCAGTACTTC
CDR3 protein: CASSFRETQYF

clone size: .
CDR3 length: 15
V gene: TRBV7-9
D gene: .
J gene: TRBJ2-1
CDR3 DNA: TGTGCCAGCAGCTCCCCAGTAGGCTCCTACAATGAGCAGTTCTTC
CDR3 protein: CASSSPVGSYNEQFF

clone size: .
CDR3 length: 15
V gene: TRBV27
D gene: .
J gene: TRBJ2-7
CDR3 DNA: TGTGCCAGCAGTCTCGGGACGGAATTTCCCTACGAGCAGTACTTC
CDR3 protein: CASSLGTEFPYEQYF

clone size: .
CDR3 length: 12
V gene: TRBV11-2
D gene: .
J gene: TRBJ1-1
CDR3 DNA: TGTGCCAGCAGCTCCCGGGACGCTGAAGCTTTCTTT
CDR3 protein: CASSSRDAEAFF

clone size: .
CDR3 length: 16
V gene: TRBV7-2
D gene: TRBD2
J gene: TRBJ2-3
CDR3 DNA: TGTGCCAGCAGCAGGACTAGCGGGCCGGATACAGATACGCAGTATTTT
CDR3 protein: CASSRTSGPDTDTQYF

clone size: once
CDR3 length: 14
V gene: TRBV5-1
D gene: .
J gene: TRBJ2-7
CDR3 DNA: TGCGCCAGCAGCTTGCCGGACGGTAGTTACGAGCAGTACTTC
CDR3 protein: CASSLPDGSYEQYF

clone size: .
CDR3 length: 14
V gene: TRBV10-1
D gene: .
J gene: TRBJ2-7
CDR3 DNA: TGCGCCAGCAGTGAGTCGGGAGAGAGGAGCGAGCAGTACTTC
CDR3 protein: CASSESGERSEQYF

clone size: .
CDR3 length: 12
V gene: TRBV5-1
D gene: .
J gene: TRBJ1-2
CDR3 DNA: TGCGCCAGCAGCCGGGGGCCGGATGGCTACACCTTC
CDR3 protein: CASSRGPDGYTF

clone size: .
CDR3 length: 19
V gene: TRBV11-2
D gene: TRBD2
J gene: TRBJ2-1
CDR3 DNA: TGTGCCAGCAGCTTAATGCCCGGGACTAGCGGGAGGGCCATGTATGAGCAGTTCTTC
CDR3 protein: CASSLMPGTSGRAMYEQFF

clone size: .
CDR3 length: 12
V gene: TRBV27
D gene: .
J gene: TRBJ2-1
CDR3 DNA: TGTGCCAGCAGTTCGGGGGTTAATGAGCAGTTCTTC
CDR3 protein: CASSSGVNEQFF

clone size: .
CDR3 length: 17
V gene: TRBV18
D gene: TRBD2
J gene: TRBJ2-7
CDR3 DNA: TGTGCCAGCTCACCAGGTTTTCTAGCGGGAGCCTCCTACGAGCAGTACTTC
CDR3 protein: CASSPGFLAGASYEQYF

clone size: .
CDR3 length: 13
V gene: TRBV27
D gene: .
J gene: TRBJ1-2
CDR3 DNA: TGTGCCAGCAGTTTGGCGGGACCGCAGGGCTACACCTTC
CDR3 protein: CASSLAGPQGYTF

clone size: .
CDR3 length: 14
V gene: TRBV10-1
D gene: .
J gene: TRBJ1-1
CDR3 DNA: TGCGCCAGCAGTGGATCGAACATGAACACTGAAGCTTTCTTT
CDR3 protein: CASSGSNMNTEAFF

clone size: .
CDR3 length: 11
V gene: TRBV27
D gene: .
J gene: TRBJ1-1
CDR3 DNA: TGTGCCAGCAGTGCGGGAGGGAGGGCTTTCTTT
CDR3 protein: CASSAGGRAFF

clone size: once
CDR3 length: 17
V gene: TRBV5-6
D gene: TRBD2
J gene: TRBJ2-1
CDR3 DNA: TGTGCCAGCAGCCAGGGGGAGCTAGCGGGAGAGAGGAATGAGCAGTTCTTC
CDR3 protein: CASSQGELAGERNEQFF

clone size: .
CDR3 length: 15
V gene: TRBV19
D gene: .
J gene: TRBJ2-1
CDR3 DNA: TGTGCCAGTAGTATACGGCCTTCGGACTACAATGAGCAGTTCTTC
CDR3 protein: CASSIRPSDYNEQFF

clone size: .
CDR3 length: 18
V gene: TRBV27
D gene: .
J gene: TRBJ2-7
CDR3 DNA: TGTGCCAGCAGTTTAGGCCAGGGGCGACCCCCTAGTCTCTACGAGCAGTACTTC
CDR3 protein: CASSLGQGRPPSLYEQYF

clone size: .
CDR3 length: 14
V gene: TRBV7-9
D gene: .
J gene: TRBJ2-7
CDR3 DNA: TGTGCCAGCAGCCGACGGGAGAGCTCCTACGAGCAGTACTTC
CDR3 protein: CASSRRESSYEQYF

clone size: .
CDR3 length: 12
V gene: TRBV19
D gene: TRBD1
J gene: TRBJ2-7
CDR3 DNA: TGTGCCAGTAGTAACGGGGCAGGGACAGAAGACTTC
CDR3 protein: CASSNGAGTEDF

clone size: .
CDR3 length: 15
V gene: TRBV5-5
D gene: TRBD1
J gene: TRBJ2-3
CDR3 DNA: TGTGCCAGCAGCTTTTTGGGGGACAGGGGAGATACGCAGTATTTT
CDR3 protein: CASSFLGDRGDTQYF

clone size: .
CDR3 length: 15
V gene: TRBV6-1
D gene: .
J gene: TRBJ2-3
CDR3 DNA: TGTGCCAGCAGTGAAACTCCGACCTGGGCAGATACGCAGTATTTT
CDR3 protein: CASSETPTWADTQYF

clone size: .
CDR3 length: 16
V gene: TRBV4-2
D gene: .
J gene: TRBJ2-3
CDR3 DNA: TGTGCCAGCAGCCAGAGCGGGACAGCCAGCACAGATACGCAGTATTTT
CDR3 protein: CASSQSGTASTDTQYF

clone size: .
CDR3 length: 17
V gene: TRBV7-9
D gene: TRBD2
J gene: TRBJ2-7
CDR3 DNA: TGTGCCAGCAGCTTTGGGACTAGCGGGAGACTCAACCTCGAGCAGTACTTC
CDR3 protein: CASSFGTSGRLNLEQYF

clone size: .
CDR3 length: 15
V gene: TRBV4-1
D gene: TRBD1
J gene: TRBJ1-2
CDR3 DNA: TGCGCCAGCAGCCAAGACCGACAGGGGGCAAGGGGCTACACCTTC
CDR3 protein: CASSQDRQGARGYTF

clone size: few
CDR3 length: 17
V gene: TRBV5-3
D gene: .
J gene: TRBJ1-3
CDR3 DNA: TGTGCCAGAAGGAGTAGGGAGGTGAAGAGCTCTGGAAACACCATATATTTT
CDR3 protein: CARRSREVKSSGNTIYF

clone size: .
CDR3 length: 18
V gene: TRBV7-8
D gene: TRBD2
J gene: TRBJ2-3
CDR3 DNA: TGTGCCAGCAGCTCCTACGCACTGGAGCGGGAGGGCCTAGATACGCAGTATTTT
CDR3 protein: CASSSYALEREGLDTQYF

clone size: .
CDR3 length: 15
V gene: TRBV5-1
D gene: .
J gene: TRBJ2-7
CDR3 DNA: TGCGCCAGCGGGGCGAGGGACGGCGAGGGCTACGAGCAGTACTTC
CDR3 protein: CASGARDGEGYEQYF

clone size: .
CDR3 length: 16
V gene: TRBV9
D gene: TRBD1
J gene: TRBJ1-1
CDR3 DNA: TGTGCCAGCAGCGTTTCCCGTGGGACAGGGGAAACTGAAGCTTTCTTT
CDR3 protein: CASSVSRGTGETEAFF